Listed below are T cell receptor beta chains from one sample, sequenced in a study of T cells in Graves' hyperthyroidism and ophthalmopathy. TCRdb reanalysed the multiplex PCR reads using MiXCR and keeps one entry per CDR3 protein. This sample has approximately 330,000 distinct CDR3 sequences; roughly a fifth occur once, and the top ten carry roughly 52%. Sequences were obtained from blood. These receptors originate from a woman aged 50 to 60 with Graves' hyperthyroidism. Each CDR3 is given with its conserved first and last residue. The D gene is left open where the match is weak. Size is stated for part of the rows, as once, few or many counts, or as a class when the clone is expanded.

d_gene: TRBD1; abundance: few; j_gene: TRBJ2-2; v_gene: TRBV5-6; CDR3aa: CASSRKHRGRKVPGELFF; CDR3nt: TGTGCCAGCAGCCGCAAACACAGGGGTAGAAAGGTTCCCGGGGAGCTGTTTTTT
d_gene: -; abundance: -; j_gene: TRBJ1-1; v_gene: TRBV6-2/TRBV6-3; CDR3aa: CASSSPGRNTEAFF; CDR3nt: TGTGCCAGCAGTTCCCCGGGAAGGAACACTGAAGCTTTCTTT
d_gene: TRBD2; abundance: -; j_gene: TRBJ2-2; v_gene: TRBV4-1; CDR3aa: CASTGSGGTGELFF; CDR3nt: TGCGCCAGCACCGGGAGCGGGGGCACCGGGGAGCTGTTTTTT
d_gene: TRBD1; abundance: -; j_gene: TRBJ2-7; v_gene: TRBV19; CDR3aa: CATRDRAYEQYF; CDR3nt: TGTGCCACCAGGGACAGGGCTTACGAGCAGTACTTC
d_gene: -; abundance: many; j_gene: TRBJ1-1; v_gene: TRBV20-1; CDR3aa: CSARERGGYTEAFF; CDR3nt: TGCAGTGCTAGAGAAAGGGGGGGCTACACTGAAGCTTTCTTT
d_gene: -; abundance: -; j_gene: TRBJ2-2; v_gene: TRBV12-3/TRBV12-4; CDR3aa: CASSLIGPPGELFF; CDR3nt: TGTGCCAGCAGTTTAATAGGTCCCCCCGGGGAGCTGTTTTTT
d_gene: TRBD2; abundance: -; j_gene: TRBJ2-5; v_gene: TRBV10-2; CDR3aa: CASGLAGETQYF; CDR3nt: TGCGCCAGCGGACTAGCGGGAGAGACCCAGTACTTC
d_gene: -; abundance: -; j_gene: TRBJ1-1; v_gene: TRBV7-9; CDR3aa: CASSHWSEEAFF; CDR3nt: TGTGCCAGCAGCCACTGGTCCGAGGAAGCTTTCTTT
d_gene: -; abundance: few; j_gene: TRBJ2-6; v_gene: TRBV19; CDR3aa: CASSTLALRGQISSGANVLTF; CDR3nt: TGTGCCAGTAGTACCTTGGCCTTGCGTGGACAGATAAGCTCTGGGGCCAACGTCCTGACTTTC
d_gene: -; abundance: many; j_gene: TRBJ1-5; v_gene: TRBV2; CDR3aa: CASSGEGQPQHF; CDR3nt: TGTGCCAGCAGTGGGGAGGGCCAGCCCCAGCATTTT
d_gene: -; abundance: -; j_gene: TRBJ1-1; v_gene: TRBV11-2; CDR3aa: CASSFDVMNTEAFF; CDR3nt: TGTGCCAGCAGCTTTGATGTTATGAACACTGAAGCTTTCTTT
d_gene: TRBD1; abundance: many; j_gene: TRBJ2-7; v_gene: TRBV5-8; CDR3aa: CASSPGGQGAYEQYF; CDR3nt: TGTGCCAGCAGCCCGGGCGGGCAGGGGGCCTACGAGCAGTACTTC
d_gene: TRBD1; abundance: many; j_gene: TRBJ1-2; v_gene: TRBV28; CDR3aa: CASRQGGTGRNYGYTF; CDR3nt: TGTGCCAGCAGACAAGGGGGGACAGGGAGGAACTATGGCTACACCTTC
d_gene: TRBD2; abundance: few; j_gene: TRBJ2-4; v_gene: TRBV7-2; CDR3aa: CASSWSREREGRNIQYF; CDR3nt: TGTGCCAGCAGTTGGTCTCGGGAGCGGGAGGGCCGGAACATTCAGTACTTC
d_gene: TRBD1; abundance: -; j_gene: TRBJ1-3; v_gene: TRBV4-2; CDR3aa: CASSQEWRWEGTDASGNTIYF; CDR3nt: TGTGCCAGCAGCCAAGAATGGAGGTGGGAAGGGACAGACGCCTCTGGAAACACCATATATTTT
d_gene: TRBD1; abundance: -; j_gene: TRBJ1-5; v_gene: TRBV5-6; CDR3aa: CASSLRKTGGNQPQHF; CDR3nt: TGTGCCAGCAGCCTTCGTAAGACAGGGGGCAATCAGCCCCAGCATTTT
d_gene: -; abundance: many; j_gene: TRBJ2-3; v_gene: TRBV18; CDR3aa: CASSQKRRSTDTQYF; CDR3nt: TGTGCCAGCTCACAAAAAAGGCGTAGCACAGATACGCAGTATTTT
d_gene: -; abundance: -; j_gene: TRBJ1-1; v_gene: TRBV27; CDR3aa: CASSLSAVMNTEAFF; CDR3nt: TGTGCCAGCAGTTTATCGGCGGTTATGAACACTGAAGCTTTCTTT
d_gene: -; abundance: few; j_gene: TRBJ1-5; v_gene: TRBV20-1; CDR3aa: CSVGQISNQPQHF; CDR3nt: TGCAGTGTCGGGCAGATTAGCAATCAGCCCCAGCATTTT
d_gene: -; abundance: few; j_gene: TRBJ1-2; v_gene: TRBV7-6; CDR3aa: CASSLGVAGGSYGYTF; CDR3nt: TGTGCCAGCAGCTTAGGCGTGGCCGGGGGGTCCTATGGCTACACCTTC
d_gene: -; abundance: -; j_gene: TRBJ1-1; v_gene: TRBV12-3/TRBV12-4; CDR3aa: CASSFRVAAEAFF; CDR3nt: TGTGCCAGCAGTTTTCGGGTTGCCGCTGAAGCTTTCTTT
d_gene: TRBD1; abundance: -; j_gene: TRBJ2-1; v_gene: TRBV5-8; CDR3aa: CASSRDRGSREQFF; CDR3nt: TGTGCCAGCAGCCGGGACAGGGGTTCCCGTGAGCAGTTCTTC
d_gene: -; abundance: -; j_gene: TRBJ1-1; v_gene: TRBV30; CDR3aa: CAWSGQLNTEAFF; CDR3nt: TGTGCCTGGAGTGGTCAATTGAACACTGAAGCTTTCTTT
d_gene: -; abundance: many; j_gene: TRBJ2-1; v_gene: TRBV3-1; CDR3aa: CASSQVENEQFF; CDR3nt: TGTGCCAGCAGCCAAGTGGAGAATGAGCAGTTCTTC
d_gene: -; abundance: many; j_gene: TRBJ1-1; v_gene: TRBV6-1; CDR3aa: CASGAGRTSNTEAFF; CDR3nt: TGTGCCAGCGGAGCAGGGCGCACATCGAACACTGAAGCTTTCTTT
d_gene: TRBD2; abundance: -; j_gene: TRBJ2-5; v_gene: TRBV2; CDR3aa: CASSEILGLAGQETQYF; CDR3nt: TGTGCCAGCAGTGAAATTTTAGGGCTAGCGGGTCAAGAGACCCAGTACTTC
d_gene: TRBD2; abundance: many; j_gene: TRBJ2-7; v_gene: TRBV28; CDR3aa: CASSLWSLQREENYEQYF; CDR3nt: TGTGCCAGCAGTTTGTGGTCCCTACAGCGGGAAGAAAACTACGAGCAGTACTTC
d_gene: -; abundance: many; j_gene: TRBJ1-2; v_gene: TRBV12-3/TRBV12-4; CDR3aa: CASSPTAGPYGYTF; CDR3nt: TGTGCCAGCAGTCCAACAGCCGGGCCCTATGGCTACACCTTC
d_gene: -; abundance: -; j_gene: TRBJ1-5; v_gene: TRBV11-3; CDR3aa: CASSLDGHRSNQPQHF; CDR3nt: TGTGCCAGCAGCTTAGATGGACACAGAAGCAATCAGCCCCAGCATTTT
d_gene: TRBD2; abundance: many; j_gene: TRBJ2-1; v_gene: TRBV18; CDR3aa: CASSPSSGSYNEQFF; CDR3nt: TGTGCCAGCAGCCCTTCTAGCGGTTCCTACAATGAGCAGTTCTTC
d_gene: -; abundance: few; j_gene: TRBJ2-1; v_gene: TRBV7-2; CDR3aa: CASSLRLATNEQFF; CDR3nt: TGTGCCAGCAGCTTAAGGCTTGCGACCAATGAGCAGTTCTTC
d_gene: TRBD1; abundance: -; j_gene: TRBJ1-1; v_gene: TRBV10-3; CDR3aa: CAISRGTGGGTEAFF; CDR3nt: TGTGCCATCAGCCGGGGGACAGGGGGCGGCACTGAAGCTTTCTTT
d_gene: -; abundance: many; j_gene: TRBJ2-1; v_gene: TRBV20-1; CDR3aa: CSAAQGRGEQFF; CDR3nt: TGCAGTGCAGCCCAGGGGAGGGGTGAGCAGTTCTTC
d_gene: -; abundance: many; j_gene: TRBJ2-5; v_gene: TRBV2; CDR3aa: CASGRESQETQYF; CDR3nt: TGTGCCAGCGGAAGGGAAAGCCAAGAGACCCAGTACTTC
d_gene: -; abundance: -; j_gene: TRBJ2-7; v_gene: TRBV2; CDR3aa: CASRHDLFATYEQYF; CDR3nt: TGTGCCAGCAGGCATGACTTATTCGCGACCTACGAGCAGTACTTC
d_gene: -; abundance: few; j_gene: TRBJ1-5; v_gene: TRBV15; CDR3aa: CATSGQPSNQPQHF; CDR3nt: TGTGCCACCAGCGGGCAGCCTAGCAATCAGCCCCAGCATTTT
d_gene: TRBD2; abundance: many; j_gene: TRBJ2-7; v_gene: TRBV20-1; CDR3aa: CSARVFTSASYEQYF; CDR3nt: TGCAGTGCTAGAGTTTTTACTAGCGCCAGCTACGAGCAGTACTTC
d_gene: -; abundance: many; j_gene: TRBJ2-2; v_gene: TRBV7-9; CDR3aa: CASSLGAVNTGELFF; CDR3nt: TGTGCCAGCAGCCTCGGGGCGGTGAACACCGGGGAGCTGTTTTTT
d_gene: TRBD2; abundance: many; j_gene: TRBJ2-1; v_gene: TRBV7-2; CDR3aa: CASSQSGPLAGEDEQFF; CDR3nt: TGTGCCAGCAGCCAGTCCGGCCCTCTAGCGGGAGAGGATGAGCAGTTCTTC
d_gene: TRBD2; abundance: -; j_gene: TRBJ2-2; v_gene: TRBV19; CDR3aa: CASTMGLAGVVNTGELFF; CDR3nt: TGTGCCAGTACGATGGGGCTAGCGGGAGTAGTGAACACCGGGGAGCTGTTTTTT
d_gene: TRBD2; abundance: many; j_gene: TRBJ2-5; v_gene: TRBV20-1; CDR3aa: CSARPRRAGGPETQYF; CDR3nt: TGCAGTGCTAGGCCCAGGCGGGCGGGGGGCCCCGAGACCCAGTACTTC
d_gene: -; abundance: many; j_gene: TRBJ2-2; v_gene: TRBV6-1; CDR3aa: CASSSGRLNTGELFF; CDR3nt: TGTGCCAGCAGTTCCGGCCGGTTGAACACCGGGGAGCTGTTTTTT
d_gene: TRBD1; abundance: many; j_gene: TRBJ1-4; v_gene: TRBV12-3/TRBV12-4; CDR3aa: CASSPSRGSTTNEKLFF; CDR3nt: TGTGCCAGCAGTCCCAGCAGGGGGTCTACAACTAATGAAAAACTGTTTTTT
d_gene: TRBD2; abundance: -; j_gene: TRBJ2-3; v_gene: TRBV3-1; CDR3aa: CASSQDPLAGTDTQYF; CDR3nt: TGTGCCAGCAGCCAAGATCCTCTAGCGGGAACAGATACGCAGTATTTT
d_gene: TRBD2; abundance: many; j_gene: TRBJ2-1; v_gene: TRBV28; CDR3aa: CASSGRASGPNEQFF; CDR3nt: TGTGCCAGCAGTGGCCGGGCTAGCGGCCCCAATGAGCAGTTCTTC
d_gene: -; abundance: -; j_gene: TRBJ1-1; v_gene: TRBV9; CDR3aa: CASSALIGGGEAFF; CDR3nt: TGTGCCAGCAGCGCCCTAATCGGGGGCGGGGAAGCTTTCTTT
d_gene: -; abundance: many; j_gene: TRBJ2-1; v_gene: TRBV28; CDR3aa: CASSPSGSYNEQFF; CDR3nt: TGTGCCAGCAGTCCCTCGGGGTCCTACAATGAGCAGTTCTTC
d_gene: TRBD2; abundance: -; j_gene: TRBJ2-1; v_gene: TRBV11-2; CDR3aa: CASSLVAGGREQFF; CDR3nt: TGTGCCAGCAGCTTAGTAGCGGGAGGGCGTGAGCAGTTCTTC
d_gene: -; abundance: many; j_gene: TRBJ1-3; v_gene: TRBV7-9; CDR3aa: CASSTNSGNTIYF; CDR3nt: TGTGCCAGCAGCACCAACTCTGGAAACACCATATATTTT
d_gene: -; abundance: many; j_gene: TRBJ1-5; v_gene: TRBV3-1; CDR3aa: CASSQDLAGASNQPQHF; CDR3nt: TGTGCCAGCAGCCAAGATTTGGCAGGGGCAAGTAATCAGCCCCAGCATTTT
d_gene: -; abundance: many; j_gene: TRBJ2-7; v_gene: TRBV30; CDR3aa: CAWSVIGRAAYEQYF; CDR3nt: TGTGCCTGGAGTGTAATAGGCAGGGCAGCCTACGAGCAGTACTTC
d_gene: -; abundance: many; j_gene: TRBJ2-5; v_gene: TRBV11-2; CDR3aa: CASSLAVTAYQETQYF; CDR3nt: TGTGCCAGCAGCTTAGCGGTGACTGCGTACCAAGAGACCCAGTACTTC
d_gene: -; abundance: many; j_gene: TRBJ2-3; v_gene: TRBV13; CDR3aa: CASSLETGISTDTQYF; CDR3nt: TGTGCCAGCAGCTTAGAAACAGGGATCAGCACAGATACGCAGTATTTT